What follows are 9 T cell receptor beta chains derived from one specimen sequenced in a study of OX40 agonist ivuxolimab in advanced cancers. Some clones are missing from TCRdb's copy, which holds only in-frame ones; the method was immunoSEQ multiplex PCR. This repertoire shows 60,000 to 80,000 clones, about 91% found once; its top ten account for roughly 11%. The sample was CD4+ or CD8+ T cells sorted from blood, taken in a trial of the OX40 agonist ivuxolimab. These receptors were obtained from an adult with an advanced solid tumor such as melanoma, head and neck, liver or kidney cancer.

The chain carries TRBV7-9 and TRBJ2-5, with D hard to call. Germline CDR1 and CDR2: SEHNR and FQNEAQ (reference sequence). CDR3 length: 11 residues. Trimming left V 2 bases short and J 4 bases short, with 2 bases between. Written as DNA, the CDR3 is TGTGCCAGCAGCTTAACAGAGACCCAGTACTTC. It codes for CASSLTETQYF.

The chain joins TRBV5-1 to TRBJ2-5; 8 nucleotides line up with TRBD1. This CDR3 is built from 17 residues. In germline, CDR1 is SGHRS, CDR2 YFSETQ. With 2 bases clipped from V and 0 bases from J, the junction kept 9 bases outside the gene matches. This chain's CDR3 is CASSLPGQGGDQETQYF. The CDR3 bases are TGCGCCAGCAGCTTACCTGGACAGGGTGGGGACCAAGAGACCCAGTACTTC. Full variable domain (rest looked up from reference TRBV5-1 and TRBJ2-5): KAGVTQTPRYLIKTRGQQVTLSCSPISGHRSVSWYQQTPGQGLQFLFEYFSETQRNKGNFPGRFSGRQFSNSRSEMNVSTLELGDSALYLCASSLPGQGGDQETQYFGPGTRLLVL.

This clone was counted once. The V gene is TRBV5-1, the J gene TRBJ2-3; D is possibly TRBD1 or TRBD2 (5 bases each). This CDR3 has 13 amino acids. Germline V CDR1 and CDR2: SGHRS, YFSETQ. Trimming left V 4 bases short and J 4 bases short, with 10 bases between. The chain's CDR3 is CASSRSGPDTQYF. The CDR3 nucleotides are TGCGCCAGCAGCCGATCGGGGCCAGATACGCAGTATTTT.

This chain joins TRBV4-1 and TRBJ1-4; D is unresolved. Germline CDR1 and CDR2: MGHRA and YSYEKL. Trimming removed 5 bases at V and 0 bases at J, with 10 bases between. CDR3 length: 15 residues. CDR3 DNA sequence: TGCGCCAGCAGCGCCAACAGTGCAACTAATGAAAAACTGTTTTTT. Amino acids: CASSANSATNEKLFF.

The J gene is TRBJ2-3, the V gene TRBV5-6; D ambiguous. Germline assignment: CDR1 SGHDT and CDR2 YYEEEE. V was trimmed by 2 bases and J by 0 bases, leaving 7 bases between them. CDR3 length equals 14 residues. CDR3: CASSFLTSTDTQYF. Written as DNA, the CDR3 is TGTGCCAGCAGCTTCTTGACTAGCACAGATACGCAGTATTTT.

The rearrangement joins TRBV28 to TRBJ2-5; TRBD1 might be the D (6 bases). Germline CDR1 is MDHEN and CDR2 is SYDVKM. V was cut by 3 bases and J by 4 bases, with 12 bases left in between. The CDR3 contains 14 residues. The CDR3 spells CASSFRGRRETQYF. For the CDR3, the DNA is TGTGCCAGCAGTTTCAGGGGTAGGCGAGAGACCCAGTACTTC.

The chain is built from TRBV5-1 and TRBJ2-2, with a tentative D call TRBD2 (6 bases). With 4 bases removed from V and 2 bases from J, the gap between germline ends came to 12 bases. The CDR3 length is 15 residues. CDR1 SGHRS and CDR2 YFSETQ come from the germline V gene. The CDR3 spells CASSRGGLNTGELFF. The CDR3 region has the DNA TGCGCCAGCAGCCGGGGAGGCTTAAACACCGGGGAGCTGTTTTTT. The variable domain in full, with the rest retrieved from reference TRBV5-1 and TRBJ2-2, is KAGVTQTPRYLIKTRGQQVTLSCSPISGHRSVSWYQQTPGQGLQFLFEYFSETQRNKGNFPGRFSGRQFSNSRSEMNVSTLELGDSALYLCASSRGGLNTGELFFGEGSRLTVL.

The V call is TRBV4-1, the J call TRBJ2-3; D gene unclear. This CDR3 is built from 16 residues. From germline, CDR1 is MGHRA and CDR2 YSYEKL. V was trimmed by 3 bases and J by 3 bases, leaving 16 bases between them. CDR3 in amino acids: CASSHGPRKGTDTQYF. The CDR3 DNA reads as TGCGCCAGCAGCCATGGCCCGAGGAAAGGAACAGATACGCAGTATTTT.

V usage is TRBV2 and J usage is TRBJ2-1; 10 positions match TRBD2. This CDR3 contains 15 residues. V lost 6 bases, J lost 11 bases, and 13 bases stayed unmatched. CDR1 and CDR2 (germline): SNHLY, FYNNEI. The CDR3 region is CASSQRLSSGGQQFF. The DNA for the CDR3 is TGTGCCAGCAGCCAAAGGTTGAGTAGCGGGGGGCAGCAGTTCTTC. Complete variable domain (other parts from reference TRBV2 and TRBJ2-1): EPEVTQTPSHQVTQMGQEVILRCVPISNHLYFYWYRQILGQKVEFLVSFYNNEISEKSEIFDDQFSVERPDGSNFTLKIRSTKLEDSAMYFCASSQRLSSGGQQFFGPGTRLTVL.